The TCR beta chain described here comes from a study of blood T cell repertoires in COVID-19. Overall study context: COVID-19 samples, acute and convalescent, were from the United States, Italy and Spain.

This table comes from immunoSEQ multiplex PCR, and its TCRdb copy is limited to in-frame clones, with some not included. This sample has fewer than 200,000 clones, with approximately 87% found just once. Germline V gene data show CDR1 as SGHTA and CDR2 as FQGNSA. The CDR3 has 15 amino acids. V was shortened by 2 bases and J by 0 bases, with 9 bases between the two germline ends. The Seattle site enrolled patients during active infection and followed them longitudinally. The sequencing input was peripheral blood. This clonotype originated in a woman in her 70s with COVID-19, enrolled during active disease. J is TRBJ2-3 and V is TRBV7-2, with TRBD2 as a possible D gene (6 bases). The CDR3 protein is CASSLRGLSTDTQYF. The CDR3 coding sequence is TGTGCCAGCAGCTTACGGGGACTCAGCACAGATACGCAGTATTTT.